A selection of T cell receptor beta chains follows, all from one sample in a study of cytomegalovirus exposure and HLA in healthy donors. Measured with immunoSEQ multiplex PCR; TCRdb has only the in-frame clones, and not every one. Of under 140,000 clones detected, about 90% appear once; the ten largest clones hold around 2%. The source material was PBMCs. These TCRs come from a man in his forties or fifties in good health and CMV-seronegative. Both conserved end residues are part of each CDR3. D genes are given only for firm matches. Clone size is given for some rows only: seen once, a few or many times, or a class if the clone is expanded.

d_gene: NA; j_gene: TRBJ2-3; v_gene: TRBV29-1; abundance: once; CDR3nt: TGCAGCGTTGACTCCGGGGCAGATACGCAGTATTTT; CDR3aa: CSVDSGADTQYF
d_gene: NA; j_gene: TRBJ1-1; v_gene: TRBV27; abundance: NA; CDR3nt: TGTGCCAGCAGTTTTAGAGGACAGTTACAGAACACTGAAGCTTTCTTT; CDR3aa: CASSFRGQLQNTEAFF
d_gene: NA; j_gene: TRBJ2-5; v_gene: TRBV7-9; abundance: once; CDR3nt: TGTGCCAGCAGCGGGGGCGCGAGAGAGACCCAGTACTTC; CDR3aa: CASSGGARETQYF
d_gene: NA; j_gene: TRBJ2-7; v_gene: TRBV18; abundance: NA; CDR3nt: TGTGCCAGCTCACCACTCCAGGGTTGGGACGAGCAGTACTTC; CDR3aa: CASSPLQGWDEQYF
d_gene: NA; j_gene: TRBJ2-5; v_gene: TRBV7-9; abundance: once; CDR3nt: TGTGCCAGCAGCTTCCCCGGGACAAACCAAGAGACCCAGTACTTC; CDR3aa: CASSFPGTNQETQYF
d_gene: NA; j_gene: TRBJ1-1; v_gene: TRBV5-6; abundance: NA; CDR3nt: TGTGCCAGCAGCCCTGGAGGGCAAAGTATGGCTTTCTTT; CDR3aa: CASSPGGQSMAFF
d_gene: NA; j_gene: TRBJ2-7; v_gene: TRBV6-6; abundance: NA; CDR3nt: TGTGCCAGCAGTTACTCGACAGACTACGAGCAGTACTTC; CDR3aa: CASSYSTDYEQYF
d_gene: TRBD1; j_gene: TRBJ2-3; v_gene: TRBV7-2; abundance: few; CDR3nt: TGTGCCAGCAATAGGGGGACAGGCACAGATACGCAGTATTTT; CDR3aa: CASNRGTGTDTQYF
d_gene: NA; j_gene: TRBJ1-5; v_gene: TRBV28; abundance: NA; CDR3nt: TGTGCCAGCAGTTCACCGGGACAAGGCAATCAGCCCCAGCATTTT; CDR3aa: CASSSPGQGNQPQHF
d_gene: TRBD1; j_gene: TRBJ2-3; v_gene: TRBV11-3; abundance: NA; CDR3nt: TGTGCCAGCAGCTTAGGAAGGGGGCGCACAGATACGCAGTATTTT; CDR3aa: CASSLGRGRTDTQYF
d_gene: NA; j_gene: TRBJ1-6; v_gene: TRBV18; abundance: NA; CDR3nt: TGTGCCAGCTCACCAACACAGGGAAGCTCACCCCTCCACTTT; CDR3aa: CASSPTQGSSPLHF
d_gene: NA; j_gene: TRBJ1-6; v_gene: TRBV5-1; abundance: NA; CDR3nt: TGCGCCAGCAGCCAGGGCCATTCACCCCTCCACTTT; CDR3aa: CASSQGHSPLHF
d_gene: TRBD2; j_gene: TRBJ2-1; v_gene: TRBV7-6; abundance: once; CDR3nt: TGTGCCAGCAGCTCTCTAGCGGGCAACTACAATGAGCAGTTCTTC; CDR3aa: CASSSLAGNYNEQFF
d_gene: TRBD1; j_gene: TRBJ2-7; v_gene: TRBV7-2; abundance: NA; CDR3nt: TGTGCCAGCAGTACGGACAGGGCCAGCTACGAGCAGTACTTC; CDR3aa: CASSTDRASYEQYF
d_gene: NA; j_gene: TRBJ1-1; v_gene: TRBV28; abundance: NA; CDR3nt: TGTGCCAGCAGTTTTTCCCCCGGCGGAGGCACTGAAGCTTTCTTT; CDR3aa: CASSFSPGGGTEAFF
d_gene: TRBD1; j_gene: TRBJ2-7; v_gene: TRBV28; abundance: NA; CDR3nt: TGTGCCAGCAGTTTTGCCCCCGGGACAGGAGCCGAGCAGTACTTC; CDR3aa: CASSFAPGTGAEQYF
d_gene: NA; j_gene: TRBJ1-2; v_gene: TRBV7-9; abundance: NA; CDR3nt: TGTGCCAGCAGCTCCAGGGGCGACTATGGCTACACCTTC; CDR3aa: CASSSRGDYGYTF
d_gene: TRBD2; j_gene: TRBJ2-5; v_gene: TRBV4-2; abundance: NA; CDR3nt: TGTGCCAGCAGCCAAGATGCGGCGGGGGGGCCAGAGACCCAGTACTTC; CDR3aa: CASSQDAAGGPETQYF
d_gene: NA; j_gene: TRBJ2-4; v_gene: TRBV4-2; abundance: NA; CDR3nt: TGTGCCAGCAGCCAAGTGGTGGGGGGTACCAAAAACATTCAGTACTTC; CDR3aa: CASSQVVGGTKNIQYF
d_gene: TRBD1; j_gene: TRBJ1-2; v_gene: TRBV10-3; abundance: NA; CDR3nt: TGTGCCATCAGTGAGGGAGACAGGGGGAGCGGCTACACCTTC; CDR3aa: CAISEGDRGSGYTF
d_gene: NA; j_gene: TRBJ2-1; v_gene: TRBV25-1; abundance: NA; CDR3nt: TGTGCCAGCGCTCGCGGGGGCTTGTACAATGAGCAGTTCTTC; CDR3aa: CASARGGLYNEQFF
d_gene: TRBD1; j_gene: TRBJ2-5; v_gene: TRBV5-1; abundance: NA; CDR3nt: TGCGCCAGCAGCTTGGTGGCAGGGGGCATGGAGACCCAGTACTTC; CDR3aa: CASSLVAGGMETQYF
d_gene: TRBD1; j_gene: TRBJ1-6; v_gene: TRBV2; abundance: once; CDR3nt: TGTGCCAGCATTTCGACAGGGCCAGGTTCACCCCTCCACTTT; CDR3aa: CASISTGPGSPLHF
d_gene: TRBD1; j_gene: TRBJ2-6; v_gene: TRBV10-3; abundance: few; CDR3nt: TGTGCCATCAGTGAGTCAGGGACAGGGATCTCTGGGGCCAACGTCCTGACTTTC; CDR3aa: CAISESGTGISGANVLTF
d_gene: TRBD1; j_gene: TRBJ1-1; v_gene: TRBV19; abundance: NA; CDR3nt: TGTGCCAGTAGAAAGACAGGGTGGAGCACTGAAGCTTTCTTT; CDR3aa: CASRKTGWSTEAFF
d_gene: NA; j_gene: TRBJ1-1; v_gene: TRBV27; abundance: NA; CDR3nt: TGTGCCAGCAAAGGGGGCACTGAAGCTTTCTTT; CDR3aa: CASKGGTEAFF
d_gene: TRBD1; j_gene: TRBJ1-5; v_gene: TRBV19; abundance: NA; CDR3nt: TGTGCCAGTAGGGGACAGAATCAGCCCCAGCATTTT; CDR3aa: CASRGQNQPQHF
d_gene: TRBD1; j_gene: TRBJ2-2; v_gene: TRBV9; abundance: NA; CDR3nt: TGTGCCAGCAGCGTAGATACGGGACAGGGTCGGAACGGGGAGCTGTTTTTT; CDR3aa: CASSVDTGQGRNGELFF
d_gene: NA; j_gene: TRBJ1-2; v_gene: TRBV7-2; abundance: once; CDR3nt: TGTGCCAGCAGCTCAATGCAGGGTACGGGCTACACCTTC; CDR3aa: CASSSMQGTGYTF
d_gene: TRBD1; j_gene: TRBJ2-7; v_gene: TRBV7-8; abundance: NA; CDR3nt: TGTGCCAGCAGCACGGGACAGGGGGGGCGCGAGCAGTACTTC; CDR3aa: CASSTGQGGREQYF
d_gene: TRBD2; j_gene: TRBJ2-4; v_gene: TRBV7-2; abundance: NA; CDR3nt: TGTGCCAGCAGCCCTAGCGGGGGGGTAGCCAAAAACATTCAGTACTTC; CDR3aa: CASSPSGGVAKNIQYF
d_gene: NA; j_gene: TRBJ1-1; v_gene: TRBV7-2; abundance: few; CDR3nt: TGTGCCAGCAGCTTAGTTCGGCGGGCGAACACTGAAGCTTTCTTT; CDR3aa: CASSLVRRANTEAFF
d_gene: NA; j_gene: TRBJ2-1; v_gene: TRBV2; abundance: once; CDR3nt: TGTGCCAGCAGTGTTATAGCTGGTGAGCAGTTCTTC; CDR3aa: CASSVIAGEQFF
d_gene: NA; j_gene: TRBJ2-1; v_gene: TRBV2; abundance: NA; CDR3nt: TGTGCCAGCAGGGCCGGGACAACCTCCTACAATGAGCAGTTCTTC; CDR3aa: CASRAGTTSYNEQFF
d_gene: NA; j_gene: TRBJ1-5; v_gene: TRBV6-5; abundance: once; CDR3nt: TGTGCCAGCAGCCCTAGCCGCAATCAGCCCCAGCATTTT; CDR3aa: CASSPSRNQPQHF
d_gene: TRBD1; j_gene: TRBJ1-6; v_gene: TRBV7-9; abundance: NA; CDR3nt: TGTGCCAGCAGCCCTGACAGGGGGGGTTCACCCCTCCACTTT; CDR3aa: CASSPDRGGSPLHF
d_gene: TRBD1; j_gene: TRBJ2-5; v_gene: TRBV5-1; abundance: NA; CDR3nt: TGCGCCAGCAGCTTACAGGGGACGCAAGAGACCCAGTACTTC; CDR3aa: CASSLQGTQETQYF
d_gene: NA; j_gene: TRBJ1-1; v_gene: TRBV7-2; abundance: NA; CDR3nt: TGTGCCAGCACCTCCAGACAGGCCAACACTGAAGCTTTCTTT; CDR3aa: CASTSRQANTEAFF
d_gene: NA; j_gene: TRBJ2-7; v_gene: TRBV9; abundance: NA; CDR3nt: TGTGCCAGCAGCGTAGTTGACACCCCCTACGAGCAGTACTTC; CDR3aa: CASSVVDTPYEQYF
d_gene: NA; j_gene: TRBJ1-5; v_gene: TRBV19; abundance: NA; CDR3nt: TGTGCCAGTAGTGGGGGGGGGATTAGCAATCAGCCCCAGCATTTT; CDR3aa: CASSGGGISNQPQHF
d_gene: NA; j_gene: TRBJ2-5; v_gene: TRBV7-2; abundance: once; CDR3nt: TGTGCCAGCAGCTTCAGAGAGACCCAGTACTTC; CDR3aa: CASSFRETQYF
d_gene: TRBD1; j_gene: TRBJ1-1; v_gene: TRBV30; abundance: NA; CDR3nt: TGTGCCTGGAACGGACAGGGCCCCACTGAAGCTTTCTTT; CDR3aa: CAWNGQGPTEAFF
d_gene: NA; j_gene: TRBJ1-2; v_gene: TRBV11-2; abundance: NA; CDR3nt: TGTGCCAGCAGCTTAGATCGGCGGGGCTATGGCTACACCTTC; CDR3aa: CASSLDRRGYGYTF
d_gene: NA; j_gene: TRBJ1-2; v_gene: TRBV28; abundance: NA; CDR3nt: TGTGCCAGCAGTTCTAGGTACAATCGGGACACCGCCTATGGCTACACCTTC; CDR3aa: CASSSRYNRDTAYGYTF
d_gene: TRBD1; j_gene: TRBJ1-2; v_gene: TRBV29-1; abundance: once; CDR3nt: TGCAGCGTCACAGGGACAGGGGGCGCGGGTGGCTACACCTTC; CDR3aa: CSVTGTGGAGGYTF